Listed here is a single TCR beta chain. This sample is part of a study of blood T cell repertoires in COVID-19. As for the study in general: Some COVID-19 samples were acute and others convalescent; all came from the United States, Italy and Spain. Sources were T cells, B-cell-depleted T cells, or PBMCs; the material itself was cDNA or gDNA.

With 2 bases removed from V and 3 bases from J, the gap between germline ends came to 9 bases. The CDR3 is 13 residues long. CDR1 and CDR2 from the germline V gene are SGHDT and YYEEEE. The Seattle patients joined while their infection was active and were tracked longitudinally afterward. In the authors' methods: Reference gene primer amplification gave nucleated cell count estimates. Libraries were prepared by immunoSEQ multiplex PCR; TCRdb keeps only in-frame clonotypes and omits some of them. V, J and clone size are taken as reported in that table, and D and trimming were inferred from the DNA itself. Of about 220,000 clones listed, 75% to 90% are singletons.

Sequences were obtained from peripheral blood. The rearrangement links TRBV5-6 to TRBJ2-7; no clear D. The receptor comes from a woman between 65 and 79 years old with COVID-19, enrolled during active disease. CDR3 sequence: CASSFESFYEQYF. The DNA for the CDR3 is TGTGCCAGCAGCTTCGAGAGCTTCTACGAGCAGTACTTC.